Listed below are T cell receptor beta chains from one sample, sequenced in a study of blood T cells in healthy people across ages. Via MiXCR, TCRdb re-called the 5' RACE reads, giving one row per CDR3 protein. The sample lists 850,000 to 1,300,000 distinct CDR3 sequences, 35% to 50% occurring once. Input material: blood. The origin of the receptors is a woman aged 55-75 years in good health. CDR3s leave out the opening cysteine and the closing phenylalanine or tryptophan. D genes are given only for firm matches.

D gene	J gene	V gene	CDR3 protein
-	-	TRBV23-1	ASSQPTRTNEQY
-	TRBJ2-5	TRBV20-1	SARDAGLRETQY
-	TRBJ1-5	TRBV10-2	ASTGLSNQPQH
-	TRBJ2-7	TRBV14	ASSQGIFSYEQY
TRBD2	TRBJ2-3	TRBV6-6	ASSYTSRGGPDTQY
-	TRBJ2-5	TRBV3-1	ASVNWGQETQY
-	TRBJ1-4	TRBV27	ASSLGRQGEKLF
TRBD2	TRBJ2-3	TRBV18	ASSPISGSVDTQY
-	TRBJ2-6	TRBV7-6	ASSLAPGWGPSGANVLT
TRBD1	TRBJ2-5	TRBV6-5	ASSYSWTGGKETQY
TRBD2	TRBJ2-1	TRBV9	ASSVEMWSGSENNEQF
-	TRBJ1-5	TRBV5-1	ASSLGEDSNQPPH
TRBD2	TRBJ2-7	TRBV3-1	ASSQALGTRSAYEQY
-	TRBJ1-4	TRBV6-5	ASSYGGSAWTSATNEKLF
TRBD1	TRBJ2-7	TRBV10-3	AISGGTGSSYEQY
TRBD2	TRBJ2-5	TRBV27	ASSHHGLAGAGETQY
-	TRBJ1-2	TRBV6-5	ASSYLQGSIDGYT
-	TRBJ2-5	TRBV11-2	ASSQARVTQETQY
-	TRBJ2-1	TRBV7-9	AWAEGEQF
TRBD2	-	TRBV29-1	SVEILRHLAERGPETQY
-	TRBJ2-5	TRBV12-3/TRBV12-4	ASSRDGAKRSQY
-	TRBJ1-1	TRBV7-6	ASSLGEMNTEAF
-	TRBJ1-4	TRBV2	ASRNSAANEKLF
TRBD2	TRBJ2-1	TRBV20-1	SARPSRVQREGNEQF
-	TRBJ2-1	TRBV20-1	SVARAAREQF
TRBD1	TRBJ2-7	TRBV12-3/TRBV12-4	ASRYGQGTYEQY
-	TRBJ2-7	TRBV15	ATRDSNSYEQY
TRBD2	TRBJ2-7	TRBV4-1	ASSQEEREGWHEQY
-	TRBJ1-5	TRBV7-8	ASSSRQKTNQPQH
-	TRBJ1-2	TRBV7-9	ASSLGGLSPYYGYT
-	TRBJ2-7	TRBV4-1	ASSRTHTYEQY
-	TRBJ2-7	TRBV29-1	SVVGGPYGQY
-	TRBJ2-1	TRBV20-1	SASRLALGEQF
TRBD2	TRBJ2-7	TRBV29-1	SVGTSNLFSYEQY
TRBD2	TRBJ2-5	TRBV11-1	ASSERQASGHGRAHSQETQY
-	TRBJ1-3	TRBV6-5	ASSPSPDTIY
TRBD2	TRBJ2-1	TRBV20-1	SATTSGRSEQF
TRBD1	TRBJ2-1	TRBV18	ASSPSGQGAGNEQF
-	TRBJ2-7	TRBV20-1	SATPRRELVGEQY
TRBD1	TRBJ1-5	TRBV20-1	SALGRGGASQPQH
-	TRBJ2-3	TRBV6-6	ASSYSSRGGADTQY
TRBD2	TRBJ2-3	TRBV11-1	ASSPRTSGVSTDTQY
-	TRBJ2-7	TRBV7-9	ASSFLERTAYEQY
TRBD1	TRBJ2-1	TRBV4-1	ASSPRSGGTGADEQF
-	TRBJ2-5	TRBV27	AAGGGDRKTQY
-	TRBJ2-5	TRBV6-5	ASRGGGRETQY
TRBD1	TRBJ2-1	TRBV5-1	ASSLSGQGAGEQF
TRBD1	TRBJ2-3	TRBV20-1	SAEDRGPDTQY
TRBD2	TRBJ2-7	TRBV20-1	SARPPLAGEQY
-	TRBJ2-7	TRBV7-9	ASKVEGTYEQY
-	TRBJ2-7	TRBV20-1	SARKGPGYEQY
-	TRBJ2-3	TRBV4-1	ASSQVTGITDTQY
-	TRBJ1-2	TRBV20-1	SAPLQDYGYT
-	TRBJ2-1	TRBV5-1	ASKSDSAYNEQF
-	TRBJ1-2	TRBV29-1	SVEDGYGYT
TRBD2	TRBJ2-7	TRBV5-1	ASSPYSGSGPLTYEQY
-	TRBJ1-6	TRBV28	ASRSGEHNSPLH
-	TRBJ1-2	TRBV12-3/TRBV12-4	ASRPSGRHLGGYT
-	TRBJ1-2	TRBV6-5	ASSYGRTLYGYT
TRBD1	TRBJ1-1	TRBV25-1	ASERTGQAF